This passage covers 32 T cell receptor beta chains from one sample sequenced in a study of blood T cell repertoires in COVID-19. Assay: immunoSEQ multiplex PCR; the TCRdb copy retains only in-frame clones and omits some. The sample carries around 150,000 clones, approximately 81% recorded once. The sample comprised peripheral blood. The receptors stem from a man aged 40-55 years with acute or convalescent COVID-19.

The rearrangement joins TRBV19 to TRBJ2-6; the match to TRBD1 covers 7 bases. Losses at the gene ends were 1 base for V and 8 bases for J; bases not matched to a gene: 8. The CDR3 is 16 residues long. CDR1 LNHDA and CDR2 SQIVND come from the germline V gene (reference sequence). The CDR3 here is CASSIGQGTGTNVLTF. In DNA form, the CDR3 reads TGTGCCAGTAGTATAGGACAGGGAACGGGGACCAACGTCCTGACTTTC.

The genes are TRBV4-1 and TRBJ1-1; TRBD1 aligns across 8 bases. The V segment lost 4 bases and the J segment 4 bases; nucleotides outside the gene matches: 8. The CDR3 is 15 amino acids. Looked up from germline, CDR1 is MGHRA and CDR2 is YSYEKL. CDR3 sequence reads: CASSRPSDRGTEAFF. The CDR3 bases are TGCGCCAGCAGCCGACCGTCAGACAGGGGCACTGAAGCTTTCTTT.

The chain links TRBV2 to TRBJ2-1; perhaps TRBD2 as D (7 bases). The CDR3 runs to 16 residues. V lost 3 bases to trimming and J lost 6 bases, with 18 bases between them. The V gene's germline CDR1 is SNHLY and CDR2 FYNNEI. DNA for the CDR3: TGTGCCAGCAGTGACTGGCGGGGGCCGTCAAGCAATGAGCAGTTCTTC. It is translated as CASSDWRGPSSNEQFF.

This chain's CDR3 is CATSDVDRNYGYTF. CDR3 DNA: TGTGCCACCAGTGATGTTGACAGGAACTATGGCTACACCTTC. The rearrangement links TRBV24-1 to TRBJ1-2; maybe TRBD1 (6 bases). Germline CDR1 is KGHDR and CDR2 is SFDVKD. V was cut by 3 bases and J by 2 bases, with 9 bases left in between. The CDR3 spans 14 residues.

J is TRBJ2-7 and V is TRBV6-2 or TRBV6-3; D unresolved. Trimming pared 3 bases from V and 7 bases from J, leaving 10 bases between. Germline CDR1 MNHEY, CDR2 SVGEGT. This CDR3 spans 12 amino acids. CDR3 bases: TGTGCCAGCAGTTATATCGGGTTGGAGCAGTACTTC. Translating it yields CASSYIGLEQYF.

The J gene is TRBJ1-2, the V gene TRBV28; TRBD1 matches at 7 bases. The CDR3 sequence is 14 residues long. Germline V gene lookup returns CDR1 MDHEN and CDR2 SYDVKM. The V gene end was trimmed by 8 bases and the J gene end by 3 bases; junction bases not matched to a gene: 9. The CDR3 bases are TGTGCCAGCTCCCGCCCGGGACAGCACTATGGCTACACCTTC. This translates into CASSRPGQHYGYTF.

This clone came up a few times. The chain combines TRBV5-4 with TRBJ1-1; D gene ambiguous. Germline V gene data show CDR1 as SGHNT and CDR2 as YYREEE (reference sequence). V was cut by 0 bases and J by 1 base, with 4 bases left in between. The length of the CDR3 is 13 residues. The CDR3 DNA reads as TGTGCCAGCAGCTTGGGAGAGAACACTGAAGCTTTCTTT. This sequence encodes CASSLGENTEAFF.

The J gene is TRBJ1-2, the V gene TRBV13; the D gene is possibly TRBD1 (5 bases). Germline V gives CDR1 PRHDT, CDR2 FYEKMQ (reference sequence). The CDR3 length is 14 residues. V was trimmed by 0 bases and J by 5 bases, leaving 10 bases between them. CDR3 region: CASSLGGREYGYTF. Here the CDR3 DNA reads TGTGCCAGCAGCTTAGGGGGCAGGGAATATGGCTACACCTTC.

This clone was counted a single time. The chain employs TRBV14 and TRBJ2-3; D is possibly TRBD2 (5 bases). Per germline, CDR1 SGHDN and CDR2 FVKESK. V lost 7 bases and J 2 bases, leaving 13 bases between the germline ends. The CDR3 is 14 residues long. The CDR3 loop is CASNRGIPTDTQYF. CDR3 coding DNA: TGTGCCAGCAACCGAGGGATCCCCACAGATACGCAGTATTTT.

The chain combines TRBV28 with TRBJ1-2; D is uncertain. The CDR3 has 14 residues. With 6 bases removed from V and 4 bases from J, the gap between germline ends came to 15 bases. Germline-derived CDR1 and CDR2 are MDHEN and SYDVKM. Here the CDR3 DNA reads TGTGCCAGCAGAACCACGACGGGAGCCTATGGCTACACCTTC. It is translated as CASRTTTGAYGYTF.

J is TRBJ1-3 and V is TRBV9; 7 bases are a match to TRBD1. The V segment lost 2 bases and the J segment 4 bases; nucleotides outside the gene matches: 6. The CDR3 is 15 amino acids. From germline, CDR1 is SGDLS and CDR2 YYNGEE. CDR3 nucleotide sequence: TGTGCCAGCAGCGTTCGACAGGGTGCGGGAAACACCATATATTTT. This translates into CASSVRQGAGNTIYF.

This chain links TRBV6-5 with TRBJ1-2; D is possibly TRBD1 (6 bases). The V and J ends lost 8 bases and 5 bases respectively, with 21 bases between them. Germline CDR1 reads MNHEY; CDR2 reads SVGAGI. There are 15 residues in the CDR3. CDR3 protein: CASVTEDSTVYGYTF. DNA for the CDR3: TGTGCCAGCGTGACCGAGGACAGCACCGTTTATGGCTACACCTTC.

The J gene is TRBJ2-5, the V gene TRBV7-2; 8 positions agree with TRBD2. V lost 5 bases to trimming and J lost 7 bases; unmatched junction nucleotides: 9. This CDR3 contains 14 residues. Germline V lookup: CDR1 SGHTA, CDR2 FQGNSA. CDR3 bases: TGTGCCAGCAGCCGGACGGGGGGGATGGGGACCCAGTACTTC. Translated: CASSRTGGMGTQYF.

The genes are TRBV7-9 and TRBJ2-7; 10 bases are a match to TRBD2. Germline V gene lookup returns CDR1 SEHNR and CDR2 FQNEAQ (reference sequence). The CDR3 is made up of 14 amino acids. V was pared by 5 bases and J by 4 bases, with 5 bases of the junction left unmatched. In nucleotides, the CDR3 is TGTGCCAGCAGCCTACTAGCGGGGAGTTACGAGCAGTACTTC. Amino acids: CASSLLAGSYEQYF.

This clone showed up just a few times. The chain couples TRBV30 to TRBJ1-2; D is perhaps TRBD1 (5 bases). Germline V gives CDR1 GTSNPN, CDR2 SVGIG (reference sequence). The CDR3 length is 15 residues. The germline V and J ends were trimmed by 3 bases and 0 bases, with 14 bases remaining between them. The CDR3 DNA reads TGTGCCTGGAGGGCTGGACAACTTTCTAACTATGGCTACACCTTC. Translating gives CAWRAGQLSNYGYTF.

There are a few counts of this clone. J is TRBJ1-1 and V is TRBV29-1; D call uncertain. The V gene's germline CDR1 is SQVTM and CDR2 ANQGSEA. V was trimmed by 5 bases and J by 3 bases, leaving 4 bases between them. The CDR3 extends over 10 amino acids. The chain's CDR3 is CSVYDTEAFF. The CDR3, as DNA: TGCAGCGTTTATGACACTGAAGCTTTCTTT.

V gene TRBV27 combines with J gene TRBJ1-2; D gene uncertain. The CDR3 spans 14 residues. Germline-derived CDR1 and CDR2 are MNHEY and SMNVEV (reference sequence). V was pared by 7 bases and J by 7 bases, with 19 bases between. The CDR3: CASTRIAQSGGYTF. CDR3 nucleotides: TGTGCCAGCACTCGAATTGCCCAATCCGGTGGCTACACCTTC.

This clone was seen only once. J is TRBJ1-5 and V is TRBV6-6; TRBD1 aligns across 7 bases. V dropped 7 bases and J dropped 6; count of bases not matched to a gene: 9. The CDR3 sequence is 14 residues long. The germline gives CDR1 MNHNY, CDR2 SVGAGI (reference sequence). CDR3 DNA: TGTGCCAGCACCTACGGGGGACAGAGTCAGCCCCAGCATTTT. Translation gives CASTYGGQSQPQHF.

J is TRBJ2-1 and V is TRBV27; 8 bases map to TRBD1. With 10 bases clipped from V and 4 bases from J, the junction kept 6 bases outside the gene matches. The CDR3 contains 13 residues. Germline loops: CDR1 MNHEY, CDR2 SMNVEV (reference sequence). CDR3 in DNA: TGTGCCACCCAGGGGGCCTTTTACAATGAGCAGTTCTTC. Translation: CATQGAFYNEQFF.

The chain employs TRBV12-3 or TRBV12-4 and TRBJ1-2, with unresolved D. The V and J ends lost 5 bases and 4 bases respectively, with 5 bases between them. This CDR3 is 11 amino acids long. The CDR3 DNA is TGTGCCAGCAGTACGGTCTATGGCTACACCTTC. Its protein product is CASSTVYGYTF.

V and J are TRBV7-9 and TRBJ2-7; 14 positions agree with TRBD2. Germline-derived CDR1 and CDR2 are SEHNR and FQNEAQ (reference sequence). The CDR3 loop spans 16 amino acids. Losses at the gene ends were 5 bases for V and 6 bases for J; bases not matched to a gene: 9. CDR3 sequence: CASSPKGTSGGSEQYF. For the CDR3, the DNA is TGTGCCAGCAGCCCTAAAGGGACTAGCGGGGGAAGCGAGCAGTACTTC. The variable domain in full, completed from reference TRBV7-9 and TRBJ2-7, reads DTGVSQNPRHKITKRGQNVTFRCDPISEHNRLYWYRQTLGQGPEFLTYFQNEAQLEKSRLLSDRFSAERPKGSFSTLEIQRTEQGDSAMYLCASSPKGTSGGSEQYFGPGTRLTVT.

V is TRBV19 and J is TRBJ1-2; TRBD1 agrees at 8 bases. The CDR3 has 11 amino acids. In germline, CDR1 is LNHDA, CDR2 SQIVND (reference sequence). J gave up 10 bases and V 3 bases, and 1 base lay outside the gene matches. Written as DNA, the CDR3 is TGTGCCAGTAGTATGGGACAGGTCTACACCTTC. Amino acid sequence: CASSMGQVYTF.

This chain links TRBV29-1 with TRBJ1-2; tentatively, D is TRBD1 (5 bases). The V end was cut by 7 bases, the J end by 5 bases, with 11 bases between. CDR1 and CDR2 (germline): SQVTM, ANQGSEA. The CDR3 is 11 amino acids. The CDR3, as DNA: TGCAGCGCGCTGCGGGGGTATGGCTACACCTTC. Its protein is CSALRGYGYTF.

The J gene is TRBJ1-1, the V gene TRBV11-2; 9 bases map to TRBD1. The germline V gene has CDR1 SGHAT and CDR2 FQNNGV. The CDR3 consists of 16 residues. V was clipped by 3 bases and J by 3 bases; unmatched bases: 8. The CDR3 DNA reads as TGTGCCAGCAGCTTTACAGGGGGCAATGGGTACACTGAAGCTTTCTTT. This translates into CASSFTGGNGYTEAFF.

This clone occurred a few times. The genes are TRBV7-2 and TRBJ2-1; 8 bases match TRBD2. Germline V gives CDR1 SGHTA, CDR2 FQGNSA. The V segment lost 5 bases and the J segment 7 bases; nucleotides outside the gene matches: 7. The CDR3 runs to 14 residues. CDR3 nucleotide sequence: TGTGCCAGCAGCCCTCCCTTAGCGGGGAATGAGCAGTTCTTC. Amino acids: CASSPPLAGNEQFF.

This rearrangement joins TRBV19 to TRBJ2-7; perhaps TRBD2 as D (5 bases). The CDR3 runs to 15 residues. The germline gives CDR1 LNHDA, CDR2 SQIVND (reference sequence). V lost 9 bases and J 2 bases, leaving 20 bases between the germline ends. The chain's CDR3 is CASSISAGTPYEQYF. Written as DNA, the CDR3 is TGTGCCAGCTCGATTAGCGCAGGTACTCCCTACGAGCAGTACTTC.

V and J are TRBV5-1 and TRBJ2-1, with 12 bases identical to TRBD2. Germline CDR1 is SGHRS and CDR2 is YFSETQ. The junction had 5 bases not matched to a gene; V was cut back by 3 bases and J by 4 bases. The CDR3 runs 16 residues. Here the CDR3 DNA reads TGCGCCAGCAGCTCCGGACTAGCGGGGTTTTACAATGAGCAGTTCTTC. It codes for CASSSGLAGFYNEQFF.

The J gene is TRBJ2-1, the V gene TRBV6-6, with a weak D call TRBD1 (6 bases). Deletions cut 10 bases from V and 3 bases from J, with 16 bases between. CDR1 MNHNY and CDR2 SVGAGI come from the germline V gene (reference sequence). The CDR3 contains 14 residues. CDR3 residues: CATAGGRGYNEQFF. The CDR3 DNA reads as TGTGCCACCGCTGGGGGCAGAGGCTACAATGAGCAGTTCTTC.

This chain uses TRBV14 with TRBJ2-7, with D maybe TRBD2 (6 bases). V lost 5 bases to trimming and J lost 4 bases, with 9 bases between them. The CDR3 is 12 amino acids. Per germline, CDR1 SGHDN and CDR2 FVKESK. As DNA, the CDR3 is TGTGCCAGCAGCGTCGGAGGGTACGAGCAGTACTTC. Translated, it gives CASSVGGYEQYF.

This clone was found a few times. This sequence joins TRBV7-9 and TRBJ1-6, with 7 bases matching TRBD1. CDR3 length: 17 residues. Germline CDR1 is SEHNR and CDR2 is FQNEAQ (reference sequence). The V and J ends lost 5 bases and 9 bases, in that order; junction bases with no gene match: 16. The CDR3 reads CASSPQQGTTFGSPLHF. As DNA, the CDR3 is TGTGCCAGCAGCCCCCAACAGGGGACCACTTTCGGTTCACCCCTCCACTTT. Looking up the rest from reference TRBV7-9 and TRBJ1-6 gives the full variable domain: DTGVSQNPRHKITKRGQNVTFRCDPISEHNRLYWYRQTLGQGPEFLTYFQNEAQLEKSRLLSDRFSAERPKGSFSTLEIQRTEQGDSAMYLCASSPQQGTTFGSPLHFGNGTRLTVT.

The chain carries TRBV18 and TRBJ2-3; a weak D match, TRBD1 (5 bases). The V and J ends lost 5 bases and 2 bases respectively, with 11 bases between them. This CDR3 region has 14 residues. Germline CDR1 reads KGHSH; CDR2 reads LQKENI. The CDR3 DNA reads TGTGCCAGCTCATCGACAGAAAACACAGATACGCAGTATTTT. Encoded protein: CASSSTENTDTQYF.

This rearrangement joins TRBV6-6 to TRBJ1-2; D unclear. CDR1 and CDR2 (germline): MNHNY, SVGAGI (reference sequence). V lost 8 bases and J 4 bases, leaving 11 bases between the germline ends. The length of the CDR3 is 12 residues. CDR3 DNA sequence: TGTGCCAGCTCCCACGGTTCCTATGGCTACACCTTC. Its translation: CASSHGSYGYTF.